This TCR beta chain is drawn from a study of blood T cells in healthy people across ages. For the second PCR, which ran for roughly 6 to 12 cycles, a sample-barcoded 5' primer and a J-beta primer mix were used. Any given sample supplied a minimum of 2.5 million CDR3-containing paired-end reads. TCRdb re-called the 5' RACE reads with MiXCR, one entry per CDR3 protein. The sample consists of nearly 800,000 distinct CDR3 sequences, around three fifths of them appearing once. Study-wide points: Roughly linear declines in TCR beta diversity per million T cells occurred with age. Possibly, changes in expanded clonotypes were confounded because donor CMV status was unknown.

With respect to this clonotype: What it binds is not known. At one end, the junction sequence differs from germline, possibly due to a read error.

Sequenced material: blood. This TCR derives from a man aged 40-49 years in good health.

The CDR3 coding sequence is TGCGCCACCAGTGACGCCGCCAAAGGGGCCCAAGAGACCCAGTACTTC. It codes for CATSDAAKGAQETQYF. The rearrangement joins TRBV24-1 to TRBJ2-5; possibly TRBD1 for D (5 bases). The CDR3 contains 16 residues. In germline, CDR1 is KGHDR, CDR2 SFDVKD.